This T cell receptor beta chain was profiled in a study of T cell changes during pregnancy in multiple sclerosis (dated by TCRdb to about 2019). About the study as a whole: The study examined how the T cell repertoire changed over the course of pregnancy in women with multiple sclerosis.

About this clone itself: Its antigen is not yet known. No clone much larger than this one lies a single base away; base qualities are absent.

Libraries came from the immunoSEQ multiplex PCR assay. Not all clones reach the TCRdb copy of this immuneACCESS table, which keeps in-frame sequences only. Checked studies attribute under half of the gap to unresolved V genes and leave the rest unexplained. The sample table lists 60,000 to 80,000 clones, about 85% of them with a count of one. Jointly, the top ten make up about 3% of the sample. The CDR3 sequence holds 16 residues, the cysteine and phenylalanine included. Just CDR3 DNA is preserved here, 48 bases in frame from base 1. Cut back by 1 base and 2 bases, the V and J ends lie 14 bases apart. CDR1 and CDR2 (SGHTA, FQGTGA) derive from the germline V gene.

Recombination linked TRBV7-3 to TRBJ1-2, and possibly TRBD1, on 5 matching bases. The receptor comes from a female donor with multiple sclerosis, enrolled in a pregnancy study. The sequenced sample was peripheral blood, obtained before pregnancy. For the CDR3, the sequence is CASSLNGAGDNYGYTF. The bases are TGTGCCAGCAGCTTAAATGGGGCAGGCGACAACTATGGCTACACCTTC.